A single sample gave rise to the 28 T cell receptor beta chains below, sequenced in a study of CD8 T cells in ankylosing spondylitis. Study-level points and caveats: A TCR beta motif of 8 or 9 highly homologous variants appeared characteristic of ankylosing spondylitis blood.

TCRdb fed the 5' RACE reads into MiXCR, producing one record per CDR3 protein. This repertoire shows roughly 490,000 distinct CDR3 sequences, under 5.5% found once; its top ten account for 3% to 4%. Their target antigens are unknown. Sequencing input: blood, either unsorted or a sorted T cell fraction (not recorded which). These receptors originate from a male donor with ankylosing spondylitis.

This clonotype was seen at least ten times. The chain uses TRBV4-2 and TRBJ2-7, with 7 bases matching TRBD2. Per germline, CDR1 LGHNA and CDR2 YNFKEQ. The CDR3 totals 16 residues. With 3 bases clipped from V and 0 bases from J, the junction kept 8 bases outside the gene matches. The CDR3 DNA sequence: TGTGCCAGCAGCCACAGCGGGGTGGGGGACTCCTACGAGCAGTACTTC. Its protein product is CASSHSGVGDSYEQYF.

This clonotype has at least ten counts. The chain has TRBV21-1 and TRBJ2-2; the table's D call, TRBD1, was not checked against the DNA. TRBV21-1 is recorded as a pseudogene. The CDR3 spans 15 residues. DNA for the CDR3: TGTGCCAGCAGCAAAGAGGGGACGAACACCGGGGAGCTGTTTTTT. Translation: CASSKEGTNTGELFF.

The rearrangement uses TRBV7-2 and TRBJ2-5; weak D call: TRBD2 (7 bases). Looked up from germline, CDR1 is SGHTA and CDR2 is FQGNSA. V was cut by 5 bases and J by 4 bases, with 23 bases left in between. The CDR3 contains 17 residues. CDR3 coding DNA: TGTGCCAGCAGCCTCGACTTTCCACAGGGAGGGAGAGAGACCCAGTACTTC. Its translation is CASSLDFPQGGRETQYF.

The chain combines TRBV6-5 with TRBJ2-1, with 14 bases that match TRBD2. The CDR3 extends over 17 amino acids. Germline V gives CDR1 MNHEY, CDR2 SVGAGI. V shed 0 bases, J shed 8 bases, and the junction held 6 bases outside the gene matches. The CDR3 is CASSYSIGLAGGHEQFF. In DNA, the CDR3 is TGTGCCAGCAGTTACTCGATTGGACTAGCGGGAGGTCATGAGCAGTTCTTC.

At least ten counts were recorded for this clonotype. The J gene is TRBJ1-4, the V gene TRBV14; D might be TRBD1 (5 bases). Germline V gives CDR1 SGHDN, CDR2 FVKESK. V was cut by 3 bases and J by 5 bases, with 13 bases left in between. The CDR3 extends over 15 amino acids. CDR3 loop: CASSQFSRVNEKLFF. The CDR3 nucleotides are TGTGCCAGCAGCCAGTTTTCCAGGGTAAATGAAAAACTGTTTTTT.

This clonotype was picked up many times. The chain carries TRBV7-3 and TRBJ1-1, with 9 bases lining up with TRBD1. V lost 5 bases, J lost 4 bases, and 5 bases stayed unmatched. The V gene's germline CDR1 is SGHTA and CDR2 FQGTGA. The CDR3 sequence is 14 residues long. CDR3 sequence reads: CASSVQGASTEAFF. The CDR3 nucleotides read TGTGCCAGCAGCGTACAGGGGGCGAGCACTGAAGCTTTCTTT.

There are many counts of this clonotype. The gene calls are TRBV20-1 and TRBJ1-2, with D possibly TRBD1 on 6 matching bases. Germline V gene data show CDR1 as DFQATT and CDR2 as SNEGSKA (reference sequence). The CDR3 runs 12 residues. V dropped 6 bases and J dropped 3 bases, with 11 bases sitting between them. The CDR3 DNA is TGCAGTGCAACACAGGGACACTATGGCTACACCTTC. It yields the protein CSATQGHYGYTF.

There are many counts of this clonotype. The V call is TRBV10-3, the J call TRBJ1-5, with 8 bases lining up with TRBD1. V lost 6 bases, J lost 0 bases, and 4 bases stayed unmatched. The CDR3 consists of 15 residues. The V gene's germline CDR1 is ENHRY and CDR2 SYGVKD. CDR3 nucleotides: TGTGCCATCAGACCGGGACAGGATAGCAATCAGCCCCAGCATTTT. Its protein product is CAIRPGQDSNQPQHF.

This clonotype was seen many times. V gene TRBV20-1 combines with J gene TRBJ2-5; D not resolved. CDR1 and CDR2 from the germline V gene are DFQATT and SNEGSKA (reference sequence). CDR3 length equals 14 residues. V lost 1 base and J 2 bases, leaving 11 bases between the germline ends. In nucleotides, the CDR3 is TGCAGTGCTAGAGCTCCGGCGTTTCAAGAGACCCAGTACTTC. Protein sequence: CSARAPAFQETQYF.

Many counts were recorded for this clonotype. CDR3 residues: CASRESGTTVEAFF. The CDR3 nucleotides are TGTGCCAGCAGGGAATCCGGGACAACCGTTGAAGCTTTCTTT. V is TRBV7-9 and J is TRBJ1-1; D perhaps matches TRBD1 (6 bases). Germline CDR1 reads SEHNR; CDR2 reads FQNEAQ (reference sequence). Trimming removed 6 bases from V and 7 bases from J, with 18 bases in between. The CDR3 has 14 residues. Supplemented by reference TRBV7-9 and TRBJ1-1, the full variable domain reads DTGVSQNPRHKITKRGQNVTFRCDPISEHNRLYWYRQTLGQGPEFLTYFQNEAQLEKSRLLSDRFSAERPKGSFSTLEIQRTEQGDSAMYLCASRESGTTVEAFFGQGTRLTVV.

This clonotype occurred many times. CDR3 amino acids: CASSQGTWGNIQYF. CDR3 bases: TGCGCCAGCAGCCAGGGGACGTGGGGAAACATTCAGTACTTC. V and J are TRBV4-1 and TRBJ2-4; the D call may be TRBD1 or TRBD2 (5 bases each). V gave up 3 bases and J gave up 6 bases, with 12 bases separating them. The CDR3 covers 14 residues. Germline V CDR1 and CDR2: MGHRA, YSYEKL.

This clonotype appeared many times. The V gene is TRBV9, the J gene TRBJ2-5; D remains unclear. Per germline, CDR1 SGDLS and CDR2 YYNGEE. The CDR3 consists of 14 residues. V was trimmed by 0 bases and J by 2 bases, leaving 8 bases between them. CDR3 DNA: TGTGCCAGCAGCGTAGGTCAGCTTCAAGAGACCCAGTACTTC. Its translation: CASSVGQLQETQYF. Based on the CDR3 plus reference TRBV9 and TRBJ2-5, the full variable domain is DSGVTQTPKHLITATGQRVTLRCSPRSGDLSVYWYQQSLDQGLQFLIQYYNGEERAKGNILERFSAQQFPDLHSELNLSSLELGDSALYFCASSVGQLQETQYFGPGTRLLVL.

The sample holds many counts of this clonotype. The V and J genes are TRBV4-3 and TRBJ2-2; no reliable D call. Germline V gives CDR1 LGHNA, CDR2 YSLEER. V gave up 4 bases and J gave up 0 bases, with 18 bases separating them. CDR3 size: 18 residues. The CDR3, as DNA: TGCGCCAGCAGCCCGCAGGTACGACGAGATTCGAACACCGGGGAGCTGTTTTTT. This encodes CASSPQVRRDSNTGELFF.

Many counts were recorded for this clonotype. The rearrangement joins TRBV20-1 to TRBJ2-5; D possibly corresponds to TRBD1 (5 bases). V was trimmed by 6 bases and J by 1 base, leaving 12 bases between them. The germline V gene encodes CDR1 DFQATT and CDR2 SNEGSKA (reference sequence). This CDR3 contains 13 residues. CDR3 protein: CSATDRSQETQYF. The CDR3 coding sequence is TGCAGTGCCACAGACAGATCCCAAGAGACCCAGTACTTC.

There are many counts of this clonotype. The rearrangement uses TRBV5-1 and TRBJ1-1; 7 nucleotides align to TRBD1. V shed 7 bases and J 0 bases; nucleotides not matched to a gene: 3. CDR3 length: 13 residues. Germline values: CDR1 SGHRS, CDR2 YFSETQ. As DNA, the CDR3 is TGCGCCAGCCAGGGGGGGCTGAACACTGAAGCTTTCTTT. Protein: CASQGGLNTEAFF.

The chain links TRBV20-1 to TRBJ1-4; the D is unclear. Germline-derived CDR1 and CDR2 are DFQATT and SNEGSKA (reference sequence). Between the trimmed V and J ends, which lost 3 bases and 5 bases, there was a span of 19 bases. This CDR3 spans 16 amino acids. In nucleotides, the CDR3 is TGCAGTGCTAGGAAGGCGCCGACGGTATGGAATGAAAAACTGTTTTTT. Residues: CSARKAPTVWNEKLFF.

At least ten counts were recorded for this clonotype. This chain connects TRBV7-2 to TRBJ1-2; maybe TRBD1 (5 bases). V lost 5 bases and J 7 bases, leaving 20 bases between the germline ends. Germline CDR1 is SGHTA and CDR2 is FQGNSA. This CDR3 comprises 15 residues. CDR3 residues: CASSDPMGGMSGYTF. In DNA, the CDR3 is TGTGCCAGCAGCGACCCGATGGGGGGGATGTCTGGCTACACCTTC. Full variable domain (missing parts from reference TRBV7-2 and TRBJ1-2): GAGVSQSPSNKVTEKGKDVELRCDPISGHTALYWYRQSLGQGLEFLIYFQGNSAPDKSGLPSDRFSAERTGGSVSTLTIQRTQQEDSAVYLCASSDPMGGMSGYTFGSGTRLTVV.

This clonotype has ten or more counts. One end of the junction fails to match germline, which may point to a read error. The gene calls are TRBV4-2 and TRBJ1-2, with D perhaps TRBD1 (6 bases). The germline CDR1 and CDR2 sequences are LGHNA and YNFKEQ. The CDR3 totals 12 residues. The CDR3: CASSQGNYGYTF. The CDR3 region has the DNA TGCGCCAGCAGCCAGGGGAACTATGGCTACACCTTC.

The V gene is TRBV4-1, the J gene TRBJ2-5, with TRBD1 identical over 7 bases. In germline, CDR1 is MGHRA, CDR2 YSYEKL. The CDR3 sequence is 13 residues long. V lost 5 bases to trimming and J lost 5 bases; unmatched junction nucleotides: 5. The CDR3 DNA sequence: TGCGCCAGCAGCAAGGGGGCTGGGGAGACCCAGTACTTC. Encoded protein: CASSKGAGETQYF.

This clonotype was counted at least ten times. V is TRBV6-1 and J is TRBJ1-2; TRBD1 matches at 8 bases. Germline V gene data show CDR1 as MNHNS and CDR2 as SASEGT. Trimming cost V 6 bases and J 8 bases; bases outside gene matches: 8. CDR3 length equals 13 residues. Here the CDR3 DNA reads TGTGCCAGCAGAGGGACAGGACGGTCCGGCTACACCTTC. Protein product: CASRGTGRSGYTF.

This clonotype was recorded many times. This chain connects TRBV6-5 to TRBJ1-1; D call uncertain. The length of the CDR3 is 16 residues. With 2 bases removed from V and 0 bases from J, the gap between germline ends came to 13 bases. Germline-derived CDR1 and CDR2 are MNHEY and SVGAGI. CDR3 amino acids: CASSYRPPAMNTEAFF. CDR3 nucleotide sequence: TGTGCCAGCAGTTACCGCCCCCCCGCCATGAACACTGAAGCTTTCTTT.

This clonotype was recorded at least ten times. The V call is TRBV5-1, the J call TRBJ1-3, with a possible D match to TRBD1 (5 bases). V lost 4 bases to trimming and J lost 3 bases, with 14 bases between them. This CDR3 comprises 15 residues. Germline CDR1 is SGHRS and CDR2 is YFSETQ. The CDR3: CASSLGVVSGNTIYF. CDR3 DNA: TGCGCCAGCAGCCTGGGGGTGGTCAGTGGAAACACCATATATTTT.

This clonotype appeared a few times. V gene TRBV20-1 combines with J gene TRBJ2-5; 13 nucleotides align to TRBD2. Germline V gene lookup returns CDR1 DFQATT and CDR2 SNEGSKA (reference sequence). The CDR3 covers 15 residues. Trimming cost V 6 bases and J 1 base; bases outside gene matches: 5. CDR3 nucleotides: TGCAGTGCCCATAGACTAGCGGGGGGCCAAGAGACCCAGTACTTC. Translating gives CSAHRLAGGQETQYF.

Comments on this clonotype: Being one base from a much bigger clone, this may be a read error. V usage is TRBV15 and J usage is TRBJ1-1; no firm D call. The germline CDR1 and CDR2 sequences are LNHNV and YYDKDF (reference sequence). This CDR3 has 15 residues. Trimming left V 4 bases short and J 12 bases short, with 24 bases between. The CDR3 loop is CATSNGLTLENRTFF. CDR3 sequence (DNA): TGTGCCACCAGCAATGGGCTTACGTTGGAAAATCGAACTTTCTTT.

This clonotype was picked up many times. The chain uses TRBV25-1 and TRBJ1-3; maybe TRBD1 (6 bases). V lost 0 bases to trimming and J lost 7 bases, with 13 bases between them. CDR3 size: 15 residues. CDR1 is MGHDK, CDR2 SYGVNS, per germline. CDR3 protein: CASSEYRGPGNTIYF. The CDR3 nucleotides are TGTGCCAGCAGTGAATATCGGGGGCCCGGGAACACCATATATTTT.

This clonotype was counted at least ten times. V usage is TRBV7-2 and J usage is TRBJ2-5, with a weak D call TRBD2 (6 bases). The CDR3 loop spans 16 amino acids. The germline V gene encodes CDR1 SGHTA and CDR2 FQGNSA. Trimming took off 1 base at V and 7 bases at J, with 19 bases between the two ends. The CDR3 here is CASSLESGRGAGTQYF. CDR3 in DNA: TGTGCCAGCAGCTTAGAGTCTGGGCGGGGCGCAGGGACCCAGTACTTC.

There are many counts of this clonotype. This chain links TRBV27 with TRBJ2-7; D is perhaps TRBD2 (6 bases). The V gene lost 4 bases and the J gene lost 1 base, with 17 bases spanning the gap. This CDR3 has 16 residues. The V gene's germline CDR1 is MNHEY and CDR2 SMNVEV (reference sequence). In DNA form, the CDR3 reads TGTGCCAGCAGTTCCTTAGCCGGGAGAAGGTCCTACGAGCAGTACTTC. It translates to CASSSLAGRRSYEQYF.

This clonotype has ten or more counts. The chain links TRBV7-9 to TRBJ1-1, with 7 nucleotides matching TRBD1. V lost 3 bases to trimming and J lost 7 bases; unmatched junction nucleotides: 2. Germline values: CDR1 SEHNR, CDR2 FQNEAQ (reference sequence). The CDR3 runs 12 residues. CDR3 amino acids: CASSLTGHEAFF. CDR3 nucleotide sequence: TGTGCCAGCAGCTTGACAGGGCATGAAGCTTTCTTT.